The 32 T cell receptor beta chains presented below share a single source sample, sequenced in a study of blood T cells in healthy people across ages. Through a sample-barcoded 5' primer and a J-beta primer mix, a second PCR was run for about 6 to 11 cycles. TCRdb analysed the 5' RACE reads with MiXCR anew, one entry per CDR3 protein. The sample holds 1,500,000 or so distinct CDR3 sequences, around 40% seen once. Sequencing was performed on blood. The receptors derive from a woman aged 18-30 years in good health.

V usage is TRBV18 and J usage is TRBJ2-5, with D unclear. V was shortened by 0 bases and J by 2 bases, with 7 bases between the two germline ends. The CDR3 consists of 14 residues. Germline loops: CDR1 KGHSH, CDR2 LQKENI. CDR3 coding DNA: TGTGCCAGCTCACCACCCGATGGGCAAGAGACCCAGTACTTC. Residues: CASSPPDGQETQYF.

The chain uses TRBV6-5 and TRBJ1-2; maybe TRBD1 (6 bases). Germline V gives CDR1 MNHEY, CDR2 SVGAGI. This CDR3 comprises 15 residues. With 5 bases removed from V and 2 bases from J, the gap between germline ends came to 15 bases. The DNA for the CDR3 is TGTGCCAGCAGTCATGACAGGCGGTGGAACTATGGCTACACCTTC. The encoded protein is CASSHDRRWNYGYTF.

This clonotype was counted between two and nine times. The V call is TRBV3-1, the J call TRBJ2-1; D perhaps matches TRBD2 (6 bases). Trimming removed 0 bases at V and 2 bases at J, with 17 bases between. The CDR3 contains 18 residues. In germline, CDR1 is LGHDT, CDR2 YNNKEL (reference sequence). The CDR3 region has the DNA TGTGCCAGCAGCCAAGAATATGGGTATAGCGGAACCTACAATGAGCAGTTCTTC. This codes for CASSQEYGYSGTYNEQFF.

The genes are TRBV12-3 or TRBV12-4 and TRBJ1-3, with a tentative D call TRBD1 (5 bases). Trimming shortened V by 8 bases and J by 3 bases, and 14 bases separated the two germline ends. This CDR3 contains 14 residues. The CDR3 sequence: CASRASGDGNTIYF. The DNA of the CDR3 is TGTGCCAGCCGAGCCTCGGGGGATGGAAACACCATATATTTT.

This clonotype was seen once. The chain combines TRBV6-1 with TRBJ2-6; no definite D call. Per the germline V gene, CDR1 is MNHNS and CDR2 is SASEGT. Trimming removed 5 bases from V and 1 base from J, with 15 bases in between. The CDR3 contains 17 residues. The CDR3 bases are TGTGCCAGCAGTAGTCACACAGATGCATCTGGGGCCAACGTCCTGACTTTC. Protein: CASSSHTDASGANVLTF.

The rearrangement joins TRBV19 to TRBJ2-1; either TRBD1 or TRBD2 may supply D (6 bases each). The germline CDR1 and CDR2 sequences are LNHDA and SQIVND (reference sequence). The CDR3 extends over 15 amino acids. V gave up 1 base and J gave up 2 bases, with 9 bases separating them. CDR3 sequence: CASSIVRGPYNEQFF. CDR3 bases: TGTGCCAGTAGTATAGTCCGGGGGCCCTACAATGAGCAGTTCTTC. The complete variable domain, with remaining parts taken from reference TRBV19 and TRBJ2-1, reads DGGITQSPKYLFRKEGQNVTLSCEQNLNHDAMYWYRQDPGQGLRLIYYSQIVNDFQKGDIAEGYSVSREKKESFPLTVTSAQKNPTAFYLCASSIVRGPYNEQFFGPGTRLTVL.

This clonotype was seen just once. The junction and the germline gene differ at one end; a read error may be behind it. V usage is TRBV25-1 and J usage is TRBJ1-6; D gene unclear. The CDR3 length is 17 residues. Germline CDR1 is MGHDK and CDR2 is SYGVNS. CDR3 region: CASSEYGVGSYNSPLHF. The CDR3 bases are TGCGCCAGCAGTGAATATGGCGTGGGATCCTATAATTCACCCCTCCACTTT.

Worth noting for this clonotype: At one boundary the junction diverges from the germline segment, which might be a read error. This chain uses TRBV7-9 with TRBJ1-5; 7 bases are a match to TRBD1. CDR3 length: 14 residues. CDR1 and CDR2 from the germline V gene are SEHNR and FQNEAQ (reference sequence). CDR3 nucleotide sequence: TGTTCCAGCAGCCGGGGACAGCCTAATCAGCCCCAGCATTTT. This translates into CSSSRGQPNQPQHF.

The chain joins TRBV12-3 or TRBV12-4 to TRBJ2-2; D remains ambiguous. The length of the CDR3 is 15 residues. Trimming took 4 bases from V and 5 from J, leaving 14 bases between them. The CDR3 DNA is TGTGCCAGCAGTTCGTTGTCAGCAGGAACCGGGGAGCTGTTTTTT. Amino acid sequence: CASSSLSAGTGELFF.

The CDR3 protein is CASSQGDSGRTGNTIYF. The CDR3 bases are TGCGCCAGCAGCCAAGGGGACAGCGGTAGAACTGGAAACACCATATATTTT. J is TRBJ1-3 and V is TRBV4-1; TRBD1 matches at 7 bases. V dropped 1 base and J dropped 2; count of bases not matched to a gene: 8. CDR1 and CDR2 from the germline V gene are MGHRA and YSYEKL. This CDR3 has 17 residues.

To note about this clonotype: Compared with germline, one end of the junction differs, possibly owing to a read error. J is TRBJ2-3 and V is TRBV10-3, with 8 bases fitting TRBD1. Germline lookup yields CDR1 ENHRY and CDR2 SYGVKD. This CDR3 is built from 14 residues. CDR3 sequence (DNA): TGTGCCATCAGTGAGTCGAAAGGGACAGGTACGCAGTATTTT. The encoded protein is CAISESKGTGTQYF.

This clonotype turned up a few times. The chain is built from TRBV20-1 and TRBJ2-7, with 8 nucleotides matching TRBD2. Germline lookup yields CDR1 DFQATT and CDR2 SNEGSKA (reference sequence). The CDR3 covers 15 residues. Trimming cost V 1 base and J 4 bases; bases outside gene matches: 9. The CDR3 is CSARGVAGGGYEQYF. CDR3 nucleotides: TGCAGTGCTAGAGGGGTCGCGGGGGGCGGTTACGAGCAGTACTTC.

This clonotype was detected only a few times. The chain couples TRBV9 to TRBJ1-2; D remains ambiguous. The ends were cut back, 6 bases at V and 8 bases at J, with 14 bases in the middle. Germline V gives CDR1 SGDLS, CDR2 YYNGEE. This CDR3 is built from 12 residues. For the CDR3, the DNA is TGTGCCAGCACGGGATCTAGCGCGGGCTACACCTTC. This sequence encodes CASTGSSAGYTF. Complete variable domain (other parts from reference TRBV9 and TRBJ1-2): DSGVTQTPKHLITATGQRVTLRCSPRSGDLSVYWYQQSLDQGLQFLIQYYNGEERAKGNILERFSAQQFPDLHSELNLSSLELGDSALYFCASTGSSAGYTFGSGTRLTVV.

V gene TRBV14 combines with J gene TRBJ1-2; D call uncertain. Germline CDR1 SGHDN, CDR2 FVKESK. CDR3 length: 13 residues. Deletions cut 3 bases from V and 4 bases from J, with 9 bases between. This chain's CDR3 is CASSQERTYGYTF. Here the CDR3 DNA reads TGTGCCAGCAGCCAGGAGAGGACCTATGGCTACACCTTC. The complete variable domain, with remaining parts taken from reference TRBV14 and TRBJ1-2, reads EAGVTQFPSHSVIEKGQTVTLRCDPISGHDNLYWYRRVMGKEIKFLLHFVKESKQDESGMPNNRFLAERTGGTYSTLKVQPAELEDSGVYFCASSQERTYGYTFGSGTRLTVV.

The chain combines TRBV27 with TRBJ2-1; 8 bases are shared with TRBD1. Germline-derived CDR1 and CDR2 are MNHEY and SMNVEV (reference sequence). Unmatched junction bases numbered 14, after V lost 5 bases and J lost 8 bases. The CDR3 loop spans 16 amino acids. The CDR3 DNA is TGTGCCAGCAGTAAAACCAGGGGGCAAGCTTATCATGAGCAGTTCTTC. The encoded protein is CASSKTRGQAYHEQFF.

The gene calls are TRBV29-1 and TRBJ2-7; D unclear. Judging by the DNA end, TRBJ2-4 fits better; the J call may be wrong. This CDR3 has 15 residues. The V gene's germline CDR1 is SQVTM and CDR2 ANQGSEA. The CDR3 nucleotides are TGCAGCGTTGAACTTAGGCTCCTTGGCCAAAACATTCAGTACTTC. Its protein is CSVELRLLGQNIQYF.

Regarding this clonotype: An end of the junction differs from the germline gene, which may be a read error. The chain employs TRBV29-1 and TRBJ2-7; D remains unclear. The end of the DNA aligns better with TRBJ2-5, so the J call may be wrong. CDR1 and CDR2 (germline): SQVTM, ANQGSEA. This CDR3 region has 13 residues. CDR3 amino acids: CSVERSDQGTQYF. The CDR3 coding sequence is TGCAGCGTTGAGAGGTCAGACCAAGGGACCCAGTACTTC.

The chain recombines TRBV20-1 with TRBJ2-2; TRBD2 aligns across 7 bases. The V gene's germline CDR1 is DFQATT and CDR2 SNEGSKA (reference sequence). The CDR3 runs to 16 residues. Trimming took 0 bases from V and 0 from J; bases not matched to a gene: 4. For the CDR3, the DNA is TGCAGTGCTAGAGATCCCAGCGGGACGAACACCGGGGAGCTGTTTTTT. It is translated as CSARDPSGTNTGELFF.

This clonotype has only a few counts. This CDR3 reads CASSYTAGHSYEQYF. CDR3 coding DNA: TGTGCCAGCAGTTATACGGCAGGGCACTCCTACGAGCAGTACTTC. The genes are TRBV6-6 and TRBJ2-7, with D perhaps matching TRBD1 (5 bases). The length of the CDR3 is 15 residues. In germline, CDR1 is MNHNY, CDR2 SVGAGI (reference sequence). The V end was cut by 3 bases, the J end by 0 bases, with 12 bases between.

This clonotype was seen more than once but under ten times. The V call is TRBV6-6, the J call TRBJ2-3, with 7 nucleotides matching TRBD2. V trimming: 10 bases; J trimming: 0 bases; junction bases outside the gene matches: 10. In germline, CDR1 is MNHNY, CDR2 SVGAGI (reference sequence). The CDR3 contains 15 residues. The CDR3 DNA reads TGTGCCACCAAGTTGGGGCGGGGGAGCACAGATACGCAGTATTTT. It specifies CATKLGRGSTDTQYF.

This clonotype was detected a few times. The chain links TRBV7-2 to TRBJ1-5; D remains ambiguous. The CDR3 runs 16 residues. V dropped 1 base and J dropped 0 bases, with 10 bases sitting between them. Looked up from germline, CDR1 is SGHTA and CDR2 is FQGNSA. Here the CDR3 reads CASSLGPYGSNQPQHF. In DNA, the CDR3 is TGTGCCAGCAGCTTAGGCCCATATGGTAGCAATCAGCCCCAGCATTTT.

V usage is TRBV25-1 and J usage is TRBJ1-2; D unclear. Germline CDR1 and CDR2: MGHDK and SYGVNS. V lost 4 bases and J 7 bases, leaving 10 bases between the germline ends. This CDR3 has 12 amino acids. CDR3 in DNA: TGTGCCAGCAGTGCCGGGTCTAGTGGCTACACCTTC. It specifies CASSAGSSGYTF.

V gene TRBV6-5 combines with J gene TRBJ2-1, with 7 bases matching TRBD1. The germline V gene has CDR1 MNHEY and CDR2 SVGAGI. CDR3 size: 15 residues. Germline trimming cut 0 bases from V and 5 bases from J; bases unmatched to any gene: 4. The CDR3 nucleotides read TGTGCCAGCAGTTACTCGGGGGACAGAAACAATGAGCAGTTCTTC. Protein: CASSYSGDRNNEQFF.

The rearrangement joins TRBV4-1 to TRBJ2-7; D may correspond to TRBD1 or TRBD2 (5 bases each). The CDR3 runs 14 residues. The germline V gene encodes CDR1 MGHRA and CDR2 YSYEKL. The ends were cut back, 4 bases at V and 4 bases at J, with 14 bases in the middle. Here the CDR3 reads CASSPLGERYEQYF. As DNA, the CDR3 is TGCGCCAGCAGCCCCCTGGGGGAGAGGTACGAGCAGTACTTC.

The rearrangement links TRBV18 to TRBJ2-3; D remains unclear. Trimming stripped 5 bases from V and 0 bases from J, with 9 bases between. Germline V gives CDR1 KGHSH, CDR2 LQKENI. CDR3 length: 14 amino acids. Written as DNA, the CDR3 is TGTGCCAGCTCATCTGAAAGTAGCACAGATACGCAGTATTTT. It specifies CASSSESSTDTQYF.

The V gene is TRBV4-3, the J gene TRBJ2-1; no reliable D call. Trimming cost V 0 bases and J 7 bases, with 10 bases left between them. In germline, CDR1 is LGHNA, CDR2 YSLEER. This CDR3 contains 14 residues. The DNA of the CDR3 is TGCGCCAGCAGCCAAGACCGCCTCTCGAATGAGCAGTTCTTC. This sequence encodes CASSQDRLSNEQFF.

The CDR3 spells CASSVGGAENEQFF. CDR3 nucleotides: TGCGCCAGCAGTGTCGGCGGGGCCGAGAATGAGCAGTTCTTC. This chain joins TRBV5-1 and TRBJ2-1, with D possibly matching TRBD2 (6 bases). In germline, CDR1 is SGHRS, CDR2 YFSETQ. This CDR3 region has 14 residues. Trimming shortened V by 5 bases and J by 7 bases, and 16 bases separated the two germline ends.

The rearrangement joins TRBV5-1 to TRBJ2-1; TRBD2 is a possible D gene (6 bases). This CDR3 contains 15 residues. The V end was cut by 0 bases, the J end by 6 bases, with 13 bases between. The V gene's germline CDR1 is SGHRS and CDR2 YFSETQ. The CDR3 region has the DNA TGCGCCAGCAGCTTGGTAGCGGCCGGGCCCAATGAGCAGTTCTTC. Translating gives CASSLVAAGPNEQFF.

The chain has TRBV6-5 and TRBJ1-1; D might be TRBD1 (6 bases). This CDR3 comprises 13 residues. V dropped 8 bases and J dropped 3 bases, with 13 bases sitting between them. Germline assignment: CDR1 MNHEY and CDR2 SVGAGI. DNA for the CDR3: TGTGCCAGCGGGAGGGGGGTGGACACTGAAGCTTTCTTT. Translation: CASGRGVDTEAFF.

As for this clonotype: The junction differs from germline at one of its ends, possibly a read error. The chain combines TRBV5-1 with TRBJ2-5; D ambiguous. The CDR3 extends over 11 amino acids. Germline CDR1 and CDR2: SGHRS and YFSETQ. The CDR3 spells CASSFSEAQYF. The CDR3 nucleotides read TGCGCCAGCAGCTTCTCAGAGGCCCAGTACTTC.

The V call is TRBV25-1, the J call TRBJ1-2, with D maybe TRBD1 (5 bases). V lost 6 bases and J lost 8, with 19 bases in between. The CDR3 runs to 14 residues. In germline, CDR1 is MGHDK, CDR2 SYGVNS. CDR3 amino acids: CASSAGGITNGYTF. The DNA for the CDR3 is TGTGCCAGCAGCGCCGGGGGGATCACCAACGGCTACACCTTC.

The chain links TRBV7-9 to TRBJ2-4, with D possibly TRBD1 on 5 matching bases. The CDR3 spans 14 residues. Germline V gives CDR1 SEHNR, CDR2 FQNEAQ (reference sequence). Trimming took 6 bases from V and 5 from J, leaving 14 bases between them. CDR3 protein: CASSFTATENIQYF. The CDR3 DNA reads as TGTGCCAGCAGTTTTACTGCGACAGAAAACATTCAGTACTTC.